These 15 T cell receptor beta chains came from one sample sequenced in a study of T-cell reconstitution after alpha-beta-depleted transplantation in children. Preparation of the TCRbeta library involved a method that used unique molecular identifiers. TCRdb processed the PCR reads anew with MiXCR; each CDR3 protein has one entry. The table records a few hundred thousand distinct CDR3 sequences, about 9.3% of them present only once. The sequencing here drew on PBMCs from the stem cell graft donor, taken from the stem cell graft. These TCRs come from a human donor who donated a stem cell graft to a child with acute lymphoblastic leukemia.

The CDR3 protein is CASSLEETGVATEAFF. CDR3 bases: TGTGCCAGCAGCTTAGAGGAGACAGGAGTAGCCACTGAAGCTTTCTTT. The chain recombines TRBV11-3 with TRBJ1-1; D perhaps matches TRBD1 (6 bases). This CDR3 has 16 amino acids. Trimming removed 0 bases at V and 4 bases at J, with 15 bases between. In germline, CDR1 is SGHNT, CDR2 YENEEA.

The rearrangement joins TRBV6-5 to TRBJ2-1; no clear D. The germline gives CDR1 MNHEY, CDR2 SVGAGI. Trimming took 5 bases from V and 6 from J, leaving 17 bases between them. This CDR3 region has 15 residues. As DNA, the CDR3 is TGTGCCAGCAGTACTCCTGCCCCCTACGGCAATGAGCAGTTCTTC. This sequence encodes CASSTPAPYGNEQFF.

This chain uses TRBV29-1 with TRBJ2-3; 10 bases map to TRBD1. The CDR3 has 16 residues. From germline, CDR1 is SQVTM and CDR2 ANQGSEA. V was clipped by 6 bases and J by 4 bases; unmatched bases: 13. CDR3 loop: CSVNRGTGAGSDTQYF. The CDR3 DNA reads as TGCAGCGTGAACCGCGGGACAGGGGCTGGTTCAGATACGCAGTATTTT.

V usage is TRBV11-2 and J usage is TRBJ2-7; TRBD2 matches 9 bases. The CDR3 extends over 18 amino acids. V was pared by 1 base and J by 4 bases, with 14 bases of the junction left unmatched. Germline assignment: CDR1 SGHAT and CDR2 FQNNGV. This CDR3 is CASSLGGFAGGIWYEQYF. The CDR3 DNA sequence: TGTGCCAGCAGCTTAGGAGGGTTCGCGGGAGGGATTTGGTACGAGCAGTACTTC.

The chain joins TRBV4-3 to TRBJ2-1; the match to TRBD2 covers 11 bases. This CDR3 comprises 16 residues. Trimming took 0 bases from V and 9 from J; bases not matched to a gene: 7. In germline, CDR1 is LGHNA, CDR2 YSLEER. CDR3 loop: CASSQDGGTSGSEQFF. CDR3 nucleotide sequence: TGCGCCAGCAGCCAAGATGGCGGCACTAGCGGGAGTGAGCAGTTCTTC.

The V and J genes are TRBV27 and TRBJ1-2; weak D call: TRBD1 (5 bases). V was clipped by 0 bases and J by 7 bases, with 18 bases between them. CDR3 size: 16 residues. Germline values: CDR1 MNHEY, CDR2 SMNVEV (reference sequence). The CDR3 DNA reads TGTGCCAGCAGTTTATCTAGCCTGGGACGGGCTTTTGGCTACACCTTC. Encoded protein: CASSLSSLGRAFGYTF.

This CDR3 is CASSFRTGGTDTQYF. As DNA, the CDR3 is TGTGCCAGCAGTTTCAGGACAGGCGGCACAGATACGCAGTATTTT. V and J are TRBV27 and TRBJ2-3; 7 nucleotides align to TRBD1. The ends lost 3 bases at V and 1 base at J; junction bases unmatched: 4. The CDR3 consists of 15 residues. The germline CDR1 and CDR2 sequences are MNHEY and SMNVEV (reference sequence).

This clonotype was detected many times. At one end the junction does not follow the germline gene, possibly because of a read error. V usage is TRBV28 and J usage is TRBJ2-4; TRBD2 is a possible D gene (6 bases). The CDR3 is 12 amino acids. CDR1 and CDR2 (germline): MDHEN, SYDVKM. The CDR3 protein is CASSLLGAPGDF. The CDR3 DNA is TGTGCCAGCAGCCTTCTGGGAGCCCCGGGGGACTTC.

This chain joins TRBV27 and TRBJ2-7; TRBD1 matches 9 bases. CDR1 is MNHEY and CDR2 is SMNVEV in the germline V gene (reference sequence). This CDR3 contains 14 residues. V gave up 2 bases and J gave up 7 bases; unmatched junction bases: 6. The CDR3 DNA is TGTGCCAGCAGTTTAGACAGGGGGTCAGGGGAGCAGTACTTC. This sequence encodes CASSLDRGSGEQYF.

This clonotype has just a few counts. The chain uses TRBV11-2 and TRBJ2-1; 7 nucleotides agree with TRBD2. Trimming cost V 8 bases and J 4 bases; bases outside gene matches: 11. The CDR3 spans 15 residues. CDR1 and CDR2 from the germline V gene are SGHAT and FQNNGV. CDR3: CASLGIAGAYNEQFF. Written as DNA, the CDR3 is TGTGCCAGCCTAGGTATAGCGGGCGCATACAATGAGCAGTTCTTC.

This clonotype came up many times. This chain connects TRBV29-1 to TRBJ2-5, with D hard to call. From germline, CDR1 is SQVTM and CDR2 ANQGSEA. CDR3 length: 11 residues. V was cut by 6 bases and J by 2 bases, with 7 bases left in between. The CDR3, as DNA: TGCAGCGTGGCCCCACAAGAGACCCAGTACTTC. This codes for CSVAPQETQYF. Full variable domain (remainder filled in from reference TRBV29-1 and TRBJ2-5): SAVISQKPSRDICQRGTSLTIQCQVDSQVTMMFWYRQQPGQSLTLIATANQGSEATYESGFVIDKFPISRPNLTFSTLTVSNMSPEDSSIYLCSVAPQETQYFGPGTRLLVL.

This clonotype was seen a few times. The chain has TRBV27 and TRBJ2-1; 7 bases fit TRBD1. After removal of 2 bases from V and 5 bases from J, the junction contained 9 bases not matched to a gene. CDR1 is MNHEY, CDR2 SMNVEV, per germline (reference sequence). This CDR3 has 16 residues. CDR3 in amino acids: CASSLRPTGNHNEQFF. The CDR3 DNA follows: TGTGCCAGCAGTTTAAGACCGACAGGGAACCACAATGAGCAGTTCTTC.

The table lists this clonotype with many counts. The rearrangement joins TRBV5-6 to TRBJ2-1, with TRBD2 matching 9 bases. The CDR3 is 17 amino acids. The V gene end was trimmed by 4 bases and the J gene end by 3 bases; junction bases not matched to a gene: 11. Germline V gives CDR1 SGHDT, CDR2 YYEEEE. The CDR3 DNA reads as TGTGCCAGCAGCGGGACCGGGAGACTAGCGGACTACAATGAGCAGTTCTTC. It yields the protein CASSGTGRLADYNEQFF.

This chain connects TRBV3-1 to TRBJ2-7, with D possibly being TRBD1 or TRBD2 (7 bases each). Germline CDR1 reads LGHDT; CDR2 reads YNNKEL (reference sequence). Trimming pared 6 bases from V and 3 bases from J, leaving 12 bases between. The CDR3 has 13 amino acids. The CDR3 spells CASRSGTDYEQYF. CDR3 sequence (DNA): TGTGCCAGCAGAAGCGGGACAGACTACGAGCAGTACTTC.

This clonotype has at least ten counts. The chain links TRBV5-1 to TRBJ2-7; 10 positions match TRBD2. V lost 4 bases and J lost 7; bases outside the gene matches: 8. This CDR3 region has 14 residues. Germline loops: CDR1 SGHRS, CDR2 YFSETQ. The CDR3: CASSRTSGREEQYF. Here the CDR3 DNA reads TGCGCCAGCAGCCGGACTAGCGGACGGGAGGAGCAGTACTTC.